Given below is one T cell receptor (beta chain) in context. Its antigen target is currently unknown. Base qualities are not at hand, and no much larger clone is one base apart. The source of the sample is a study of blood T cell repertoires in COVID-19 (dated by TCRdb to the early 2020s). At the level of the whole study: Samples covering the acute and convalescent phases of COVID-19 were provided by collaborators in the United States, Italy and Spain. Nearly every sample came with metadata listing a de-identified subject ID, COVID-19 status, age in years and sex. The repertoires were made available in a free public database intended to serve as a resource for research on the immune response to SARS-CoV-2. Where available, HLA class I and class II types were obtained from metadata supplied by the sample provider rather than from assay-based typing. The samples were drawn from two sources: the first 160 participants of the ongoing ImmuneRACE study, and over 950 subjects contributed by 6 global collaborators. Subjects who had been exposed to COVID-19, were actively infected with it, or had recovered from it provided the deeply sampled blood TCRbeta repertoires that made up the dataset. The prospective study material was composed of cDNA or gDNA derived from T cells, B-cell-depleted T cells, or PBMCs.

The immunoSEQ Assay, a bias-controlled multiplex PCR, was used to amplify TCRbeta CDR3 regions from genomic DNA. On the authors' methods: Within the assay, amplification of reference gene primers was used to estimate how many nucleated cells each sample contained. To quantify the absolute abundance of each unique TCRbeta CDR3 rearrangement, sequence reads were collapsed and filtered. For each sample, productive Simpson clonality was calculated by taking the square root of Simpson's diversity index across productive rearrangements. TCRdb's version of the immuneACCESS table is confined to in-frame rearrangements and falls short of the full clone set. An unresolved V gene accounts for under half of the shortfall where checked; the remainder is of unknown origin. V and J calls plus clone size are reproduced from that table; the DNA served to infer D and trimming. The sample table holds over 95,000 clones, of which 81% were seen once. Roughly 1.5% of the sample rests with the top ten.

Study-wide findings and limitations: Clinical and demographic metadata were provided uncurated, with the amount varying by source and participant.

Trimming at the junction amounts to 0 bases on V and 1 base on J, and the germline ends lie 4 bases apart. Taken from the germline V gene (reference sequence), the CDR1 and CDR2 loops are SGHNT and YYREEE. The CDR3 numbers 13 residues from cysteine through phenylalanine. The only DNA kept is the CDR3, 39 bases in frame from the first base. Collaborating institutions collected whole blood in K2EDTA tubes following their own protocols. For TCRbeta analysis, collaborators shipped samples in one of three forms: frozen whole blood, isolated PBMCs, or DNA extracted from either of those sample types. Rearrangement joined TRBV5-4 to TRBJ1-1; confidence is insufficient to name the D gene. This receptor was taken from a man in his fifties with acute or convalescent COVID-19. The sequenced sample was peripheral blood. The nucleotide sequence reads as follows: TGTGCCAGCAGCTTGGGCGGGAACACTGAAGCTTTCTTT. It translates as CASSLGGNTEAFF.